The next 2 T cell receptor beta chains were all read from a single sample in a study of memory CD4+ T cells and cytomegalovirus serostatus. Single viable CD3+CD4+CD8-CD45RO+ cells were sorted as the memory CD4+ T cells. This table comes from immunoSEQ multiplex PCR, and its TCRdb copy is limited to in-frame clones, with some not included. The top ten hold just over 2.5% of the sample, which has fewer than 90,000 clones, just under 80% seen once. Sequencing was done on a sample of memory CD4+ T cells from blood. These receptors were taken from an adult in good health and CMV-seropositive.

The V gene is TRBV5-1, the J gene TRBJ2-3, with TRBD2 identical over 15 bases. J gave up 4 bases and V 0 bases, and 6 bases lay outside the gene matches. The CDR3 sequence is 18 residues long. The germline V gene encodes CDR1 SGHRS and CDR2 YFSETQ. In nucleotides, the CDR3 is TGCGCCAGCAGCTTGGGGACTAGCGGGAGGGCCGGGGCAGATACGCAGTATTTT. This translates into CASSLGTSGRAGADTQYF.

The rearrangement joins TRBV18 to TRBJ1-6; possibly TRBD1 for D (6 bases). Germline V gives CDR1 KGHSH, CDR2 LQKENI. This CDR3 is 15 amino acids long. V was pared by 3 bases and J by 7 bases, with 13 bases between. The CDR3 spells CASSPGRGRNSPLHF. The CDR3 DNA reads TGTGCCAGCTCACCGGGTCGGGGGCGGAATTCACCCCTCCACTTT.